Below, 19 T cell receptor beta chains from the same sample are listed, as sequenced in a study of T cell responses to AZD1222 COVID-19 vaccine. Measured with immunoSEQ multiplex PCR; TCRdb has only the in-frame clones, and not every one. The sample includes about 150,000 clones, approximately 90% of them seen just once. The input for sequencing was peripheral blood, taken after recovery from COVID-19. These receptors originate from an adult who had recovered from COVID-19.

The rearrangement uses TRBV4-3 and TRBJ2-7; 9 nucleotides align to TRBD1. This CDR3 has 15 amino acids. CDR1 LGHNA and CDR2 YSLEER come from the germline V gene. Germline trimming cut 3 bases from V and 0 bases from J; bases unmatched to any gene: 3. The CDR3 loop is CASSQDRGGSYEQYF. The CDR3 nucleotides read TGCGCCAGCAGCCAGGACAGGGGTGGCTCCTACGAGCAGTACTTC.

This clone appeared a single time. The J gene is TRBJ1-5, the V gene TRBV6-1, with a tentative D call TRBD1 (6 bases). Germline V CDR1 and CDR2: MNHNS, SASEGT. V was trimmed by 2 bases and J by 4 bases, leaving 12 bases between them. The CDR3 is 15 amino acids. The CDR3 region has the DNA TGTGCCAGCAGTGAACGGGGGCGTGCAAATCAGCCCCAGCATTTT. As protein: CASSERGRANQPQHF.

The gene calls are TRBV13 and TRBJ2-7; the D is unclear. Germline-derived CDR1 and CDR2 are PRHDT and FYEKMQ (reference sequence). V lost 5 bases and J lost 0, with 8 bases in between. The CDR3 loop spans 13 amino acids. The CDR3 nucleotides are TGTGCCAGCAGCCCGCCCAGCTCCTACGAGCAGTACTTC. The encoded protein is CASSPPSSYEQYF.

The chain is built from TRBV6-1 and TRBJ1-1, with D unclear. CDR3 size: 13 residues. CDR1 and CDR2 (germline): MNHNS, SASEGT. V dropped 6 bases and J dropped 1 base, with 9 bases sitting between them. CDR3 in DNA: TGTGCCAGCAGCACCCAAGAGAACACTGAAGCTTTCTTT. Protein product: CASSTQENTEAFF.

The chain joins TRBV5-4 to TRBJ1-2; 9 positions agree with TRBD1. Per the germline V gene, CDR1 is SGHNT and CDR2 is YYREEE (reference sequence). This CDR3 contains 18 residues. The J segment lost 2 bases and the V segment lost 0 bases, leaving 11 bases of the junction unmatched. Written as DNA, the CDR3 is TGTGCCAGCAGCTTGGCTCTACCAACGGGGACAGGGAACTATGGCTACACCTTC. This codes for CASSLALPTGTGNYGYTF.

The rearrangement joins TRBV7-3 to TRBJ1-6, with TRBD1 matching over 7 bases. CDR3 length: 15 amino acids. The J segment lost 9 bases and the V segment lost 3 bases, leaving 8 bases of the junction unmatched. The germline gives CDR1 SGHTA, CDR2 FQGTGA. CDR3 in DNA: TGTGCCAGCAGCTTCCAGACCCGACAGGGTTCACCCCTCCACTTT. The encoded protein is CASSFQTRQGSPLHF.

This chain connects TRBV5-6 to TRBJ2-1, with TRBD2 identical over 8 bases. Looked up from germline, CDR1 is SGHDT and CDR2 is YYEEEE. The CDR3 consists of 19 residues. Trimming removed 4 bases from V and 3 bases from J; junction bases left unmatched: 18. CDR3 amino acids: CASSPGVGRARVSYNEQFF. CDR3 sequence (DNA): TGTGCCAGCAGCCCTGGGGTCGGGAGGGCCCGGGTTAGCTACAATGAGCAGTTCTTC.

CDR3 in amino acids: CASSQGGPADTQYF. CDR3 sequence (DNA): TGCGCCAGCAGCCAAGGGGGGCCGGCAGATACGCAGTATTTT. The J gene is TRBJ2-3, the V gene TRBV4-3; possible D gene TRBD1, 6 bases. Trimming shortened V by 1 base and J by 4 bases, and 9 bases separated the two germline ends. This CDR3 has 14 amino acids. Looked up from germline, CDR1 is LGHNA and CDR2 is YSLEER.

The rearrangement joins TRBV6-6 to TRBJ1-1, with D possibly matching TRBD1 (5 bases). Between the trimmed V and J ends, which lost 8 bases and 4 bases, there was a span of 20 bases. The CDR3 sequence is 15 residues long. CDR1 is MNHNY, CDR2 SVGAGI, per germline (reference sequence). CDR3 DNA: TGTGCCAGCGGGGGGAAGAAGGGCCCGATCACTGAAGCTTTCTTT. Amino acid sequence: CASGGKKGPITEAFF.

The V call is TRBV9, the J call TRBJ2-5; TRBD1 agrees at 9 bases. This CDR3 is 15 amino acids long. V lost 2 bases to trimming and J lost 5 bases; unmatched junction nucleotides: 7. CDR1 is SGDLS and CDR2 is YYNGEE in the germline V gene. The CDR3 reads CASSVGQGVQETQYF. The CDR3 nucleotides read TGTGCCAGCAGCGTGGGACAGGGTGTCCAGGAGACCCAGTACTTC.

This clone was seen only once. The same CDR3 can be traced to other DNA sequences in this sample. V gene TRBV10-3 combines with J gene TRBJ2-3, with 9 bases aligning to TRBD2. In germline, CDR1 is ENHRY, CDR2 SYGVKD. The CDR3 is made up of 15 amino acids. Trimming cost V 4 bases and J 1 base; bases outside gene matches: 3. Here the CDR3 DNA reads TGTGCCATCAGTGGGTTAGCGGGGGGCACAGATACGCAGTATTTT. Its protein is CAISGLAGGTDTQYF.

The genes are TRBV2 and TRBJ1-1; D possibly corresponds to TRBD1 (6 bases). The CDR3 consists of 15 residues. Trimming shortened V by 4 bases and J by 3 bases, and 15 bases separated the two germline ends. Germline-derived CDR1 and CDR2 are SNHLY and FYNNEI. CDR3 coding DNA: TGTGCCAGCAGTGCTCGGGGGGCGGGCGACACTGAAGCTTTCTTT. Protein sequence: CASSARGAGDTEAFF. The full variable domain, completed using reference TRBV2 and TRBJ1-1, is EPEVTQTPSHQVTQMGQEVILRCVPISNHLYFYWYRQILGQKVEFLVSFYNNEISEKSEIFDDQFSVERPDGSNFTLKIRSTKLEDSAMYFCASSARGAGDTEAFFGQGTRLTVV.

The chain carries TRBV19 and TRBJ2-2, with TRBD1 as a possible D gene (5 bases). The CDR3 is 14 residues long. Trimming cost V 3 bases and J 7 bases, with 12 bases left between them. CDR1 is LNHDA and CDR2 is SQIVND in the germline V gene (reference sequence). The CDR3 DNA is TGTGCCAGTAGTATTGAAGGGGCATACGGGGAGCTGTTTTTT. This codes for CASSIEGAYGELFF. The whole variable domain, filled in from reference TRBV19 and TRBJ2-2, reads DGGITQSPKYLFRKEGQNVTLSCEQNLNHDAMYWYRQDPGQGLRLIYYSQIVNDFQKGDIAEGYSVSREKKESFPLTVTSAQKNPTAFYLCASSIEGAYGELFFGEGSRLTVL.

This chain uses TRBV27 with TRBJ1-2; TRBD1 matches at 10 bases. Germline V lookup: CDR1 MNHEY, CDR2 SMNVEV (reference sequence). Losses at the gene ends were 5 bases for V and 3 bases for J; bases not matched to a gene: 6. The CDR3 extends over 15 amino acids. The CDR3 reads CASSPRDRGYYGYTF. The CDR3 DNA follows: TGTGCCAGCAGTCCCCGGGACAGGGGTTACTATGGCTACACCTTC.

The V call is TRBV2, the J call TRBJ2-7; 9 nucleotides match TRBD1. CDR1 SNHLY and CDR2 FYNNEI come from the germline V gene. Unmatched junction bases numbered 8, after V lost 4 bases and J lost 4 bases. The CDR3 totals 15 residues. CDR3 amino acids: CASSVDRGRRYEQYF. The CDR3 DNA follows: TGTGCCAGCAGTGTGGACAGGGGACGACGATACGAGCAGTACTTC.

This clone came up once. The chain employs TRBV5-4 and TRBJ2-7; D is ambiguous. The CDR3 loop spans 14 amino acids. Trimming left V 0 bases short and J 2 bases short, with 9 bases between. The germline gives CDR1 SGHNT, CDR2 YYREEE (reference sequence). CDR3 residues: CASSLASAPYEQYF. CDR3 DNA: TGTGCCAGCAGCTTGGCCAGCGCACCCTACGAGCAGTACTTC.

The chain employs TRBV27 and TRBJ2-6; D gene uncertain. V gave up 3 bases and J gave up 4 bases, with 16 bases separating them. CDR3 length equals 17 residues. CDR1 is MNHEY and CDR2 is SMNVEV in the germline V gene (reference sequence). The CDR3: CASSLANILTGANVLTF. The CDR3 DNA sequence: TGTGCCAGCAGTTTGGCGAACATCTTAACGGGGGCCAACGTCCTGACTTTC.

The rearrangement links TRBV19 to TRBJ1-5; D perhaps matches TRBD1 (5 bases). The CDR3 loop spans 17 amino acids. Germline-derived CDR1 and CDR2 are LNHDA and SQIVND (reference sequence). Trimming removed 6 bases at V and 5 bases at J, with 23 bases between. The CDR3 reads CASRPKAGAQIDQPQHF. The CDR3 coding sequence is TGTGCCAGTAGGCCAAAAGCCGGGGCCCAGATCGATCAGCCCCAGCATTTT.

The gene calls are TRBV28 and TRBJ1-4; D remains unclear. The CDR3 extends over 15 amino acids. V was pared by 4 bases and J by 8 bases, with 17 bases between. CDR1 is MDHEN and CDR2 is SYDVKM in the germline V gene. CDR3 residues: CASSSRRPSAEKLFF. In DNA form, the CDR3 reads TGTGCCAGCAGTTCCAGACGTCCCTCTGCCGAAAAACTGTTTTTT.